Shown below are 5 T cell receptor beta chains from a single sample sequenced in a study of relationships among human T cell subsets. Semiquantitative ARM-PCR amplified T cell receptor alpha and beta CDR3 regions from mRNA. ARM-PCR used tagged nested gene-specific primers, then communal superprimers for exponential amplification. TCRdb reprocessed the multiplex PCR reads via MiXCR and lists one record per CDR3 protein. The sample carries about 9,100 distinct CDR3 sequences, about 50% recorded once. From the CD45RA-negative fraction, anti-CD45RO beads picked out CD45RA-RO+ memory T cells. The sample was memory T cells sorted from blood. These receptors all stem from a man aged 35-49 years in good health.

The chain links TRBV27 to TRBJ1-6; 7 nucleotides align to TRBD1. Germline CDR1 MNHEY, CDR2 SMNVEV (reference sequence). Trimming at V came to 3 bases and at J to 9 bases, leaving 8 bases not matched to a gene. The CDR3 is made up of 15 amino acids. CDR3: CASSFQGGRVSPLHF. The CDR3 DNA sequence: TGTGCCAGCAGTTTTCAGGGGGGGCGCGTTTCACCCCTCCACTTT.

The chain links TRBV6-2 or TRBV6-3 to TRBJ1-3, with 7 positions matching TRBD1. The CDR3 loop spans 15 amino acids. Unmatched junction bases numbered 6, after V lost 4 bases and J lost 3 bases. CDR1 and CDR2 (germline): MNHEY, SVGEGT. CDR3 nucleotides: TGTGCCAGCAGTTTAGCGGGACAGATTGGAAACACCATATATTTT. As protein: CASSLAGQIGNTIYF.

V gene TRBV6-5 combines with J gene TRBJ2-1, with D possibly being TRBD2 (6 bases). The V end lost 5 bases, the J end lost 0 bases, and 17 bases lay between the germline ends. The CDR3 has 17 amino acids. CDR1 and CDR2 (germline): MNHEY, SVGAGI. CDR3 nucleotide sequence: TGTGCCAGCAGTAGGTTAGCGGTAGGAACCTCCTACAATGAGCAGTTCTTC. This translates into CASSRLAVGTSYNEQFF.

The chain recombines TRBV10-3 with TRBJ1-1; D possibly corresponds to TRBD1 (5 bases). V shed 6 bases and J shed 1 base, with 9 bases lying between them. The CDR3 consists of 13 residues. Germline loops: CDR1 ENHRY, CDR2 SYGVKD. The CDR3 DNA follows: TGTGCCATCAGAGCGGGGGAGAACACTGAAGCTTTCTTT. It translates to CAIRAGENTEAFF.

The chain joins TRBV7-9 to TRBJ1-1; no clear D. Germline V gives CDR1 SEHNR, CDR2 FQNEAQ (reference sequence). V shed 2 bases and J shed 3 bases, with 7 bases lying between them. This CDR3 spans 13 amino acids. The CDR3 region has the DNA TGTGCCAGCAGCTTAAGTCCGGACACTGAAGCTTTCTTT. Encoded protein: CASSLSPDTEAFF.